The rows below give T cell receptor beta chains drawn from one sample of a study of T cells after yellow fever vaccination. TCRdb used MiXCR to reprocess the 5' RACE reads, holding one entry per CDR3 protein. The table records 350,000 or so distinct CDR3 sequences, 8% to 9.5% of them present only once. The source was PBMCs, collected about 41 days after the first yellow fever vaccination. The receptors were sampled from a man younger than 30 who received the YFV17D yellow fever vaccine. CDR3s include the opening cysteine and the closing phenylalanine or tryptophan. D genes are given only for firm matches. The listing skips clone size in some rows; elsewhere it reads once, few, many or a size class.

j_gene,v_gene,abundance,d_gene,CDR3nt,CDR3aa
TRBJ2-7,TRBV29-1,few,NA,TGCAGCGTTGCCGGTGTCGGGGAGATGGGGGAGCAGTACTTC,CSVAGVGEMGEQYF
TRBJ2-3,TRBV15,NA,NA,TGTGCCACCAGCAGAGATCGGACAGGCACAGATACGCAGTATTTT,CATSRDRTGTDTQYF
TRBJ2-3,TRBV20-1,many,TRBD2,TGCAGTGCTAAGGCTAGCGGGGGCGCCAGCACAGATACGCAGTATTTT,CSAKASGGASTDTQYF
TRBJ2-1,TRBV4-1,many,TRBD2,TGCGCCAGCAGCCATGCTGGGGGGGGGTACAATGAGCAGTTCTTC,CASSHAGGGYNEQFF
TRBJ2-1,TRBV5-1,NA,TRBD2,TGCGCCAGCAGCTTGAAGGGGACTACTGAGCAGTTCTTC,CASSLKGTTEQFF
TRBJ2-3,TRBV20-1,NA,TRBD2,TGCAGTGCTAGCCCTGTGGAGCGGGGGGCAGATACGCAGTATTTT,CSASPVERGADTQYF
TRBJ2-7,TRBV12-3/TRBV12-4,NA,NA,TGTGCCAGCAGCCCTGACTTACATGGGCACGAGCAGTACTTC,CASSPDLHGHEQYF
TRBJ2-6,TRBV12-3/TRBV12-4,many,NA,TGTGCCAGCAGTTTGCTCGGAAGCTCTGGGGCCAACGTCCTGACTTTC,CASSLLGSSGANVLTF
TRBJ1-2,TRBV4-3,NA,NA,TGCGCCAGCAGCCAAGATACGCCAGAAAGATTATATGGCTACACCTTC,CASSQDTPERLYGYTF
TRBJ2-1,TRBV4-3,few,NA,TGCGCCAGCAGCCAAGGTATCGGGATCTCCTACAATGAGCAGTTCTTC,CASSQGIGISYNEQFF
TRBJ1-1,TRBV3-1,NA,NA,TGTGCCAGCAGCCTTCGTATTAACACTGAAGCTTTCTTT,CASSLRINTEAFF
TRBJ2-5,TRBV12-3/TRBV12-4,few,TRBD2,TGTGCCAGCAGTTTCGGCGGGGGAGGAGAGACCCAGTACTTC,CASSFGGGGETQYF
TRBJ1-2,TRBV11-2,NA,NA,TGTGCCAGCAGCTCGCACCCGGCGCCGGATCCTAACTATGGCTACACCTTC,CASSSHPAPDPNYGYTF
TRBJ1-5,TRBV12-3/TRBV12-4,NA,NA,TGTGCCAGCAGTTTAGTTCCAGGGCCTGATCAGCCCCAGCATTTT,CASSLVPGPDQPQHF
TRBJ2-1,TRBV6-5,few,TRBD2,TGTGCCAGCAGTTACGTAGCGGGAACATCCTACAATGAGCAGTTCTTC,CASSYVAGTSYNEQFF
TRBJ1-3,TRBV4-1,NA,NA,TGCGCCAGCAGCCAAGACGTAAAAAGGGCAGGAAACACCATATATTTT,CASSQDVKRAGNTIYF
TRBJ2-1,TRBV11-3,many,NA,TGTGCCAGCAGTTTAGGGGCAGCGGCCTACAATGAGCAGTTCTTC,CASSLGAAAYNEQFF
TRBJ2-3,TRBV7-2,many,NA,TGTGCCAGCAGCTTAGGGATTTTGGGGGGTAACACAGATACGCAGTATTTT,CASSLGILGGNTDTQYF
TRBJ2-2,TRBV5-1,NA,NA,TGCGCCGGCAGCTTGATCACCGGGAGAATTAACACCGGGGAGCTGTTTTTT,CAGSLITGRINTGELFF
TRBJ2-7,TRBV6-5,few,NA,TGTGCCAGCAGCCCCGACAGGCGCGAGCAGTACTTC,CASSPDRREQYF
TRBJ2-7,TRBV18,many,TRBD2,TGTGCCAGCTCACTCACTAGCGGCGACTACGAGCAGTACTTC,CASSLTSGDYEQYF
TRBJ2-7,TRBV19,NA,NA,TGTGCCAGTAGTAGGGCTCTCCGGGCCTCTGGCGAGCAGTACTTC,CASSRALRASGEQYF
TRBJ2-3,TRBV5-1,NA,TRBD2,TGCGCCAGCAGCAGCTCTAGCGGGGTATCAGATACGCAGTATTTT,CASSSSSGVSDTQYF
TRBJ1-1,TRBV24-1,NA,TRBD1,TGTGCCACCAGTGGGACAGGGCCTGAAGCTTTCTTT,CATSGTGPEAFF
TRBJ2-4,TRBV12-3/TRBV12-4,NA,NA,TGTGCCAGCAGCGTCCGGGGTGGGGGGACGGACATTCAGTACTTC,CASSVRGGGTDIQYF
TRBJ1-5,TRBV19,NA,NA,TGTGCCAGTAAAAAAGTTGCTGGGGGTAGCAATCAGCCCCAGCATTTT,CASKKVAGGSNQPQHF
TRBJ1-1,TRBV18,few,TRBD1,TGTGCCAGCTCACCACCAGGGGGCGCGGGAACTGAAGCTTTCTTT,CASSPPGGAGTEAFF
TRBJ2-7,TRBV27,NA,NA,TGTGCCAGCAGGTCAGGGAGGGAGCAGTACTTC,CASRSGREQYF
TRBJ2-7,TRBV7-2,NA,TRBD1,TGTGCCAGGAGTCCTGGACAGGGCTACGAGCAGTACTTC,CARSPGQGYEQYF
TRBJ1-6,TRBV15,NA,NA,TGTGCCACCAGCAGAGATAGAGGAACAGGGTCACCCCTCCACTTT,CATSRDRGTGSPLHF
TRBJ2-3,TRBV20-1,few,NA,TGCAGTGCTAGGGAACGATTGGGACCGGATAAACCGGCCGACACAGATACGCAGTATTTT,CSARERLGPDKPADTDTQYF
TRBJ1-2,TRBV29-1,NA,NA,TGCAGCGTTGAAGCGGGCCCCTCCGGCTACACCTTC,CSVEAGPSGYTF
TRBJ1-6,TRBV20-1,few,NA,TGCAGTGCTAGAGATCCGGCAGGATCCTCACCCCTCCACTTT,CSARDPAGSSPLHF
TRBJ2-7,TRBV29-1,NA,NA,TGCAGCGCCCGGACCCTTTCCTACGAGCAGTACTTC,CSARTLSYEQYF
TRBJ2-5,TRBV4-3,NA,NA,TGCGCCAGCAGCCAACGCTGGGGTAAAGAGACCCAGTACTTC,CASSQRWGKETQYF
TRBJ1-1,TRBV5-4,few,TRBD1,TGTGCCAGCAGCCCTCGACAGGGATTCGCTGAAGCTTTCTTT,CASSPRQGFAEAFF
TRBJ2-7,TRBV29-1,few,NA,TGCAGCGTTGAAACGGGGGACTACGAGCAGTACTTC,CSVETGDYEQYF
TRBJ2-7,TRBV20-1,many,TRBD1,TGCAGTGCTAGCCTCCCGGGACAGGGCGCGTACGAGCAGTACTTC,CSASLPGQGAYEQYF
TRBJ1-5,TRBV4-1,few,TRBD1,TGCGCCAGCGCCACGACAGGGGTTACGAATCAGCCCCAGCATTTT,CASATTGVTNQPQHF
TRBJ1-1,TRBV28,NA,NA,TGTGCCAGCAGCCTGGGGCCCTGGGGGTCCACTGAAGCTTTCTTT,CASSLGPWGSTEAFF
TRBJ2-7,TRBV4-1,few,NA,TGCGCCAGCAGCCCTTTGCTGGACAGCTCCGAGCAGTACTTC,CASSPLLDSSEQYF
TRBJ2-1,TRBV6-2/TRBV6-3,few,NA,TGTGCCAGCAGTTACGCGAGGGTTTCCTCCCATGAGCAGTTCTTC,CASSYARVSSHEQFF
TRBJ2-3,TRBV20-1,NA,TRBD1,TGCAGTGCTAGAGATCTGGTGGGACAGGGGCTAGATACGCAGTATTTT,CSARDLVGQGLDTQYF
TRBJ2-5,TRBV20-1,NA,TRBD2,TGCAGTGCTAGGCGACTAGCGGGGGGGCAAGAGACCCAGTACTTC,CSARRLAGGQETQYF
TRBJ2-5,TRBV27,few,NA,TGTGCCAGCAGTTTATCGGTCTACCTCTGGGAGACCCAGTACTTC,CASSLSVYLWETQYF
TRBJ2-1,TRBV9,few,NA,TGTGCCAGCAGCGCAACCGACTCGGGGCGGCATCCCTACAATGAGCAGTTCTTC,CASSATDSGRHPYNEQFF